The present T cell receptor (beta chain) was sequenced within a study of T-cell reconstitution after alpha-beta-depleted transplantation in children (TCRdb year 2016). Turning to the overall study: Using TCR repertoire profiling, the study quantitatively followed how T-cell immune reconstitution unfolded in children after TCRalphabeta/CD19-depleted allogeneic hematopoietic cell transplantation.

This clonotype was seen a handful of times. Its specific antigen is unknown. Base qualities are missing; no much larger clone stands one base away. Receptors were amplified or captured by PCR. The data were produced on an Illumina HiSeq 2500. Molecular barcoding was employed in the preparation of TCR libraries, with unique molecular identifiers being used to normalize TCRbeta repertoire quantification. TCRdb reprocessed the public reads (quality trimming at Q25 with fastp, clone calling with MiXCR) and kept in-frame beta chains. Rows merge per CDR3 protein into single entries with the most common DNA and genes. Here the sample has approximately 200,000 distinct CDR3 sequences; roughly 15% occur a single time. Jointly, the top ten make up under 15% of the sample. The CDR3 holds 16 amino acids from the cysteine to the phenylalanine. Only the CDR3 region is kept as DNA, spanning 48 bases read in frame from base 1. Trimming takes 3 bases from V and 4 bases from J, and the germline ends sit 19 bases apart. CDR1 and CDR2, looked up from the germline V gene (reference sequence), are DFQATT and SNEGSKA.

Material: PBMCs from the stem cell graft donor, obtained from the stem cell graft. This receptor was taken from a human donor who donated a stem cell graft to a child with acute lymphoblastic leukemia. The V and J genes are TRBV20-1 and TRBJ1-5, and perhaps TRBD1 as D gene, on 6 matching bases. The DNA sequence follows: TGCAGTGCTAGGGAACAGGGCGAGGATAGGAATCAGCCCCAGCATTTT. The encoded protein is CSAREQGEDRNQPQHF.